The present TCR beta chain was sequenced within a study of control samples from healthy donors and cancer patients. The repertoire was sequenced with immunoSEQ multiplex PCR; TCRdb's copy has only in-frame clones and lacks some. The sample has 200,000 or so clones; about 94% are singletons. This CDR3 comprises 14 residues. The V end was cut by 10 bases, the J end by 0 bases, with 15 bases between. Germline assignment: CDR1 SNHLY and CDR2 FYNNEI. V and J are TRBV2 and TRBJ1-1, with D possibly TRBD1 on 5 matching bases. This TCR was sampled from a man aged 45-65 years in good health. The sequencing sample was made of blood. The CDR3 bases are TGTGCCACCCAGCGCCAGGGTTTGAACACTGAAGCTTTCTTT. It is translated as CATQRQGLNTEAFF.